One sample yielded the 3 T cell receptor beta chains listed below, sequenced in a study of blood T cell repertoires in COVID-19. The table came from immunoSEQ multiplex PCR; TCRdb's copy has only in-frame clones and leaves some out. The table shows roughly 17,000 clones, with approximately 88% occurring only once. Sequenced input: peripheral blood. The receptors were sampled from a human donor in a cohort sampled during active COVID-19.

This sequence joins TRBV28 and TRBJ2-4; 7 nucleotides agree with TRBD1. V gave up 5 bases and J gave up 1 base; unmatched junction bases: 14. The CDR3 consists of 18 residues. Germline assignment: CDR1 MDHEN and CDR2 SYDVKM. The CDR3 here is CASSPRTGGMSAKNIQYF. The CDR3 DNA reads as TGTGCCAGCAGTCCGCGGACAGGTGGGATGTCGGCCAAAAACATTCAGTACTTC.

This chain uses TRBV7-9 with TRBJ2-1; 10 positions agree with TRBD2. The germline gives CDR1 SEHNR, CDR2 FQNEAQ (reference sequence). V trimming: 2 bases; J trimming: 1 base; junction bases outside the gene matches: 11. The CDR3 loop spans 19 amino acids. For the CDR3, the DNA is TGTGCCAGCAGCTTAACCCCACTAGCGGGGAGGGGATCCTACAATGAGCAGTTCTTC. This encodes CASSLTPLAGRGSYNEQFF.

This clone has just a few counts. The rearrangement joins TRBV6-4 to TRBJ2-7, with D possibly matching TRBD2 (5 bases). The V gene lost 7 bases and the J gene lost 6 bases, with 16 bases spanning the gap. The germline V gene has CDR1 MRHNA and CDR2 SNTAGT. This CDR3 contains 13 residues. The CDR3 DNA reads TGTGCCAGCACGGAGCGGCCTTTTTTCGAGCAGTACTTC. As protein: CASTERPFFEQYF.